This TCR beta chain stems from a study of blood T cell repertoires in COVID-19. Study summary: Collection of acute and convalescent COVID-19 samples took place in the United States, Italy and Spain. From T cells, B-cell-depleted T cells, or PBMCs came the material, which was cDNA or gDNA.

Measured with immunoSEQ multiplex PCR; TCRdb has only the in-frame clones, and not every one. Of about 88,000 clones in the sample, 89% were seen once. The specimen sequenced was peripheral blood. This clonotype was sampled from a woman of 80 years or more with active COVID-19.

CDR3 sequence reads: CASSPPRVSGNTIYF. The CDR3 nucleotides read TGTGCCAGCTCACCGCCCAGGGTCTCTGGAAACACCATATATTTT. This chain uses TRBV18 with TRBJ1-3, with a tentative D call TRBD1 (5 bases). Trimming cost V 3 bases and J 0 bases, with 9 bases left between them. Germline V gene data show CDR1 as KGHSH and CDR2 as LQKENI. There are 15 residues in the CDR3. Based on the CDR3 plus reference TRBV18 and TRBJ1-3, the full variable domain is NAGVMQNPRHLVRRRGQEARLRCSPMKGHSHVYWYRQLPEEGLKFMVYLQKENIIDESGMPKERFSAEFPKEGPSILRIQQVVRGDSAAYFCASSPPRVSGNTIYFGEGSWLTVV.